Here is one T cell receptor (beta chain) with its context. The sample comes from a study of blood T cells in healthy people across ages. A second PCR, run for about 6 to 11 cycles, used a sample-barcoded 5' primer plus a J-beta primer mix. MiXCR was run by TCRdb on the 5' RACE reads, yielding one entry per CDR3 protein. The sample yields some 880,000 distinct CDR3 sequences, 35% to 40% seen once. V was trimmed by 9 bases and J by 3 bases, leaving 18 bases between them. The CDR3 spans 14 residues. The receptor comes from a man between 18 and 29 years old in good health. The chain recombines TRBV12-3 or TRBV12-4 with TRBJ2-7; D possibly corresponds to TRBD1 (5 bases). The sequenced sample consisted of blood. The DNA of the CDR3 is TGTGCCAGTAGTGTAGTTCAGGGTAGCTACGAGCAGTACTTC. Its protein product is CASSVVQGSYEQYF.